A selection of T cell receptor beta chains follows, all from one sample in a study of molecular identifiers for immune sequencing clone quantification. One entry per CDR3 protein results from TCRdb running MiXCR on the PCR reads. Of about 640,000 distinct CDR3 sequences detected, 15% to 20% appear once; the ten largest clones hold 0.85%. The sequencing sample was made of naive CD8+ T cells from blood, with Jurkat cell RNA spiked in. The receptors originated from a human donor in good health. Some libraries in this study had Jurkat cell RNA spiked in. The CDR3 runs from the conserved cysteine through the conserved F or W. The D gene is left open where the match is weak. Clone size is given for some rows only: seen once, a few or many times, or a class if the clone is expanded.

v_gene | d_gene | abundance | CDR3aa
TRBV27 | . | . | CASGTGRDSYNEQFF
TRBV29-1 | . | once | CSGAETHRDEQYF
TRBV4-3 | . | many | CASSQGTDYEQYF
TRBV21-1 | . | many | CASSKPRGGLPEHTDTQYF
TRBV11-3 | TRBD2 | few | CASSPYSGRGADTQYF
TRBV12-3/TRBV12-4 | . | many | CASSLVGQETVEPQHF
TRBV27 | TRBD2 | many | CASSSGLAGTTDTQYF
TRBV5-6 | . | . | CASSLEEGGETQYF
TRBV24-1 | TRBD2 | many | CATSDATSGADTQYF
TRBV27 | TRBD2 | . | CAGSILAGGDGTGELFF
TRBV4-1 | TRBD2 | . | CASSQDGGGGRDTQYF
TRBV10-3 | . | many | CAISPSGNEQFF
TRBV7-8 | . | many | CASSRPLVPYEQYF
TRBV9 | . | many | CASSASGIQPQHF
TRBV6-5 | . | many | CASSYSPQNEKLFF
TRBV10-1 | . | few | CASSELSATEVYQPQHF
TRBV2 | TRBD1 | many | CASSDIYRQGAGAEAFF
TRBV5-6 | TRBD2 | . | CASSLRTSGLIEQFF
TRBV24-1 | . | many | CATSPGPRLGTDTQYF
TRBV19 | . | many | CASSQGSGELFF
TRBV30 | . | . | CAWNGGGAWETQYF
TRBV6-2/TRBV6-3 | TRBD2 | many | CASSLSGALQETQYF
TRBV4-1 | . | few | CASSPGMNYGYTF
TRBV20-1 | TRBD1 | . | CSARDLAGTGIYEQCF
TRBV28 | . | many | CASSLIGGLGTEAFF
TRBV19 | . | few | CATLDTRDSNQPQHF
TRBV20-1 | . | many | CSAPYSSGYPYEQYF
TRBV6-1 | . | many | CASSEVRYSYEQYF
TRBV4-3 | TRBD2 | few | CASSQMLAGGSYNEQFF
TRBV6-2/TRBV6-3 | TRBD2 | few | CASSKRTSSPGELFF
TRBV27 | . | many | CASGMGITNQPQHF
TRBV28 | . | many | CASSLAVQGTPEAFF
TRBV5-1 | TRBD2 | many | CASSGGLAGDNEQFF
TRBV29-1 | TRBD1 | many | CSAIDGQGRGYTF
TRBV7-9 | . | many | CASSFWTITGELFF
TRBV11-2 | . | . | CASSLIDSGTDTEYF
TRBV6-5 | . | many | CASSYYPGGTEAFF
TRBV12-3/TRBV12-4 | . | many | CASIRRAGELFF
TRBV7-8 | . | many | CASSYDPDTIYF
TRBV7-9 | TRBD2 | many | CASSLLAGDVEELFF
TRBV20-1 | . | many | CSASGGGVLFNQPQHF
TRBV20-1 | . | many | CSAPGLGVSNSPLHF
TRBV14 | . | . | CASSVGSVAKNIQYF
TRBV29-1 | TRBD2 | many | CSVVGGREGETQYF
TRBV4-3 | TRBD1 | few | CASSGRQGTPYEQYF
TRBV20-1 | . | many | CSAREGNGNTIYF
TRBV5-1 | . | many | CASRPRDRHMNTEAFF
TRBV27 | TRBD1 | . | CASSYSPTGGHGYTF